The entry below gives a single T cell receptor beta chain sequence along with its context. Its antigen is as yet unknown. Resections took place in Japan or China from about 2014 to 2018. With 5 bases clipped from V and 3 bases from J, the junction kept 8 bases outside the gene matches. The CDR3 contains 16 residues. CDR1 is LNHNV and CDR2 is YYDKDF in the germline V gene (reference sequence). This specimen comes from a study of immune evolution from preneoplasia to lung adenocarcinoma. Study-level findings and limits: Clonality was highest in normal lung, lower in later-stage lesions apparently. Top clone share appeared to fall from AAH through AIS, MIA, adenocarcinoma.

The protocol was immunoSEQ multiplex PCR, while the TCRdb copy is restricted to in-frame clones and leaves out a portion. The sample yields some 3,300 clones, roughly 78% seen once. The sequence was collected from a person aged 60-79 years with lung adenocarcinoma. Sequenced input: FFPE adjacent normal lung tissue. V gene TRBV15 combines with J gene TRBJ2-3; 10 bases are shared with TRBD2. The CDR3 bases are TGTGCCACCAGCGGCCGACTAGCGGGCGGTACAGATACGCAGTATTTT. Protein sequence: CATSGRLAGGTDTQYF.